The clone carrying this T cell receptor (beta chain) was observed a few times. This record belongs to a study of blood T cell repertoires in COVID-19. At the level of the study: Spain, Italy and the United States supplied samples that represented acute and convalescent COVID-19. The analysed material was cDNA or gDNA that came from T cells, B-cell-depleted T cells, or PBMCs.

Sequencing used immunoSEQ multiplex PCR; TCRdb keeps in-frame clones, though not all of them. The data contain 250,000 to 350,000 clones, about 90% of them singletons. There are 8 residues in the CDR3. CDR1 and CDR2 (germline): SGHNT, YYREEE (reference sequence). The V end lost 8 bases, the J end lost 12 bases, and 6 bases lay between the germline ends. The chain employs TRBV5-4 and TRBJ2-1, with D unresolved. Sequencing was carried out using peripheral blood. The sequence was obtained from a woman aged 50 to 60 who had recovered from COVID-19. As DNA, the CDR3 is TGTGCCAGGAGATCGCAGTTCTTC. Its translation: CARRSQFF.